One sample yielded the 30 T cell receptor beta chains listed below, sequenced in a study of blood T cell repertoires in COVID-19. Using immunoSEQ multiplex PCR, the repertoire was profiled, and TCRdb retains in-frame clones only, with some absent. Here the sample spans 250,000 to 300,000 clones, more than 70% being singletons. What was sequenced was peripheral blood. The receptors shown here come from a woman aged 25 to 39 with COVID-19, enrolled during active disease.

The V call is TRBV3-1 (or the pseudogene TRBV3-2), the J call TRBJ1-4; D unresolved. The CDR3 covers 14 residues. Germline V gene data show CDR1 as LGHDT and CDR2 as YNNKEL (reference sequence). V lost 4 bases to trimming and J lost 4 bases, with 10 bases between them. CDR3 in amino acids: CASSLDRLNEKLFF. As DNA, the CDR3 is TGTGCCAGCAGCCTCGACCGACTTAATGAAAAACTGTTTTTT.

This chain links TRBV5-1 with TRBJ1-2, with a tentative D call TRBD1 (6 bases). The CDR3 is 13 amino acids. V was trimmed by 4 bases and J by 6 bases, leaving 13 bases between them. Per germline, CDR1 SGHRS and CDR2 YFSETQ. The CDR3, as DNA: TGCGCCAGCAGCGTGGGACAATTTGATGGCTACACCTTC. Translating it yields CASSVGQFDGYTF.

This rearrangement joins TRBV6-1 to TRBJ2-7, with D perhaps TRBD2 (5 bases). V gave up 7 bases and J gave up 1 base, with 14 bases separating them. Germline loops: CDR1 MNHNS, CDR2 SASEGT. The CDR3 length is 14 residues. This chain's CDR3 is CASMNLQRSYEQYF. For the CDR3, the DNA is TGTGCCAGCATGAACCTCCAGCGGTCCTACGAGCAGTACTTC.

This rearrangement joins TRBV6-5 to TRBJ2-1; D perhaps matches TRBD2 (6 bases). The CDR3 loop spans 13 amino acids. The V and J ends lost 6 bases and 7 bases respectively, with 13 bases between them. The germline V gene has CDR1 MNHEY and CDR2 SVGAGI. CDR3 region: CASSRGEINEQFF. Written as DNA, the CDR3 is TGTGCCAGCAGCCGCGGGGAGATTAATGAGCAGTTCTTC.

The chain couples TRBV5-1 to TRBJ2-7; TRBD1 aligns across 9 bases. Trimming at V came to 4 bases and at J to 2 bases, leaving 4 bases not matched to a gene. Germline V lookup: CDR1 SGHRS, CDR2 YFSETQ. The CDR3 length is 14 residues. CDR3 DNA: TGCGCCAGCAGCCCGGGACAGGGCCCCTACGAGCAGTACTTC. Protein: CASSPGQGPYEQYF.

Of note for this clone: This CDR3 is also generated by other DNA sequences in the sample. The chain employs TRBV24-1 and TRBJ1-5, with 8 bases that match TRBD1. The CDR3 extends over 15 amino acids. Germline V lookup: CDR1 KGHDR, CDR2 SFDVKD. Trimming took 4 bases from V and 2 from J; bases not matched to a gene: 3. DNA for the CDR3: TGTGCCACCAGTGACCCGGGACAGGGCAATCAGCCCCAGCATTTT. Translated, it gives CATSDPGQGNQPQHF.

The chain employs TRBV3-1 (or the pseudogene TRBV3-2) and TRBJ2-3; possibly TRBD2 for D (5 bases). Germline CDR1 reads LGHDT; CDR2 reads YNNKEL (reference sequence). This CDR3 comprises 14 residues. Trimming shortened V by 4 bases and J by 2 bases, and 10 bases separated the two germline ends. In nucleotides, the CDR3 is TGTGCCAGCAGCCCTACTAGTTCCACAGATACGCAGTATTTT. Amino acids: CASSPTSSTDTQYF.

The rearrangement links TRBV7-3 to TRBJ1-6, with 9 bases that match TRBD1. V shed 0 bases and J 9 bases; nucleotides not matched to a gene: 3. Germline CDR1 SGHTA, CDR2 FQGTGA. The CDR3 totals 15 residues. The CDR3 here is CASSLTPGQGSPLHF. The CDR3 DNA reads as TGTGCCAGCAGCTTAACCCCGGGACAGGGTTCACCCCTCCACTTT.

J is TRBJ1-1 and V is TRBV6-6; D is uncertain. Trimming shortened V by 2 bases and J by 0 bases, and 7 bases separated the two germline ends. This CDR3 has 14 amino acids. Germline loops: CDR1 MNHNY, CDR2 SVGAGI (reference sequence). The CDR3 nucleotides read TGTGCCAGCAGTTACAGGACTGTGAACACTGAAGCTTTCTTT. Its translation: CASSYRTVNTEAFF.

CDR3 sequence: CASSHSTLAVYEQYF. In nucleotides, the CDR3 is TGTGCCAGCAGCCATTCAACACTAGCTGTTTACGAGCAGTACTTC. V and J are TRBV3-1 (or the pseudogene TRBV3-2) and TRBJ2-7; the D gene is possibly TRBD2 (6 bases). This CDR3 is 15 amino acids long. The germline gives CDR1 LGHDT, CDR2 YNNKEL (reference sequence). The V and J ends lost 3 bases and 4 bases respectively, with 16 bases between them.

This chain connects TRBV4-1 to TRBJ2-2; D may be TRBD2 (5 bases). Germline values: CDR1 MGHRA, CDR2 YSYEKL. The length of the CDR3 is 14 residues. Trimming removed 7 bases at V and 0 bases at J, with 9 bases between. CDR3 amino acids: CASTFGANTGELFF. The CDR3 nucleotides are TGCGCCAGCACCTTCGGGGCGAACACCGGGGAGCTGTTTTTT.

CDR3 region: CASSLGQVKQTQYF. The DNA for the CDR3 is TGTGCCAGCAGCTTGGGGCAGGTGAAGCAGACCCAGTACTTC. The chain combines TRBV13 with TRBJ2-5, with D possibly TRBD1 on 5 matching bases. There are 14 residues in the CDR3. Trimming shortened V by 3 bases and J by 6 bases, and 14 bases separated the two germline ends. Germline values: CDR1 PRHDT, CDR2 FYEKMQ (reference sequence).

The CDR3 is CASSQGHKMNTEAFF. DNA for the CDR3: TGCGCCAGCAGCCAAGGACATAAGATGAACACTGAAGCTTTCTTT. The chain uses TRBV4-1 and TRBJ1-1; D is uncertain. The CDR3 is 15 residues long. Germline V gene lookup returns CDR1 MGHRA and CDR2 YSYEKL. Trimming stripped 1 base from V and 0 bases from J, with 9 bases between.

The chain is built from TRBV3-1 (or the pseudogene TRBV3-2) and TRBJ1-5; D unresolved. The CDR3 is made up of 12 amino acids. CDR1 and CDR2 (germline): LGHDT, YNNKEL (reference sequence). The V gene lost 2 bases and the J gene lost 8 bases, with 7 bases spanning the gap. Here the CDR3 DNA reads TGTGCCAGCAGCCAACAAGGAGAGCCCCAGCATTTT. Encoded protein: CASSQQGEPQHF.

The count of this clone is one. The V call is TRBV5-8, the J call TRBJ1-5; 9 nucleotides align to TRBD1. The CDR3 is 15 residues long. CDR1 and CDR2 (germline): SGHTS, YDEGEE. Losses at the gene ends were 2 bases for V and 8 bases for J; bases not matched to a gene: 8. CDR3 sequence reads: CASSLTTGGWEPQHF. CDR3 bases: TGTGCCAGCAGCTTAACCACAGGGGGCTGGGAGCCCCAGCATTTT.

The chain couples TRBV7-6 to TRBJ2-5, with 9 bases that match TRBD1. Germline CDR1 is SGHVS and CDR2 is FNYEAQ. V was clipped by 5 bases and J by 1 base; unmatched bases: 11. The CDR3 has 17 amino acids. The CDR3 nucleotides read TGTGCCAGCAGCCCAGAACAGGGGGCACTCGCCCAAGAGACCCAGTACTTC. Residues: CASSPEQGALAQETQYF.

CDR3 loop: CASSHTAYEQYF. The CDR3 DNA sequence: TGCGCCAGCTCCCACACAGCCTACGAGCAGTACTTC. The rearrangement joins TRBV10-2 to TRBJ2-7; D remains unclear. V shed 8 bases and J shed 2 bases, with 10 bases lying between them. Looked up from germline, CDR1 is WSHSY and CDR2 is SAAADI. CDR3 length: 12 residues.

The chain carries TRBV5-4 and TRBJ1-2; possible D gene TRBD1, 5 bases. CDR1 is SGHNT and CDR2 is YYREEE in the germline V gene (reference sequence). Deletions cut 2 bases from V and 6 bases from J, with 11 bases between. The CDR3 loop spans 13 amino acids. Here the CDR3 reads CASSFGGEDGYTF. CDR3 in DNA: TGTGCCAGCAGCTTCGGAGGGGAGGATGGCTACACCTTC.

This chain uses TRBV19 with TRBJ1-5, with D perhaps matching TRBD1 (5 bases). Trimming shortened V by 0 bases and J by 1 base, and 13 bases separated the two germline ends. CDR1 is LNHDA, CDR2 SQIVND, per germline (reference sequence). The CDR3 is made up of 17 amino acids. The CDR3 bases are TGTGCCAGTAGTATAGATCGGAGGGGACGAAGCAATCAGCCCCAGCATTTT. Protein sequence: CASSIDRRGRSNQPQHF.

The chain carries TRBV25-1 and TRBJ2-7, with 7 bases matching TRBD1. Losses at the gene ends were 5 bases for V and 2 bases for J; bases not matched to a gene: 6. Germline V gene sequence: CDR1 MGHDK, CDR2 SYGVNS. The CDR3 contains 14 residues. The CDR3 coding sequence is TGTGCCAGCAGTTTAATGGGGACAGCCTACGAGCAGTACTTC. This codes for CASSLMGTAYEQYF.

This clone has just one count. The rearrangement uses TRBV20-1 and TRBJ2-1; tentatively, D is TRBD2 (6 bases). The CDR3 totals 16 residues. From germline, CDR1 is DFQATT and CDR2 SNEGSKA (reference sequence). Trimming removed 3 bases from V and 9 bases from J, with 24 bases in between. In DNA, the CDR3 is TGCAGTGCTAGTGCTTCAGGGAGCGGGTGGCGTAGTGAGCAGTTCTTC. Translated, it gives CSASASGSGWRSEQFF.

V gene TRBV10-3 combines with J gene TRBJ2-1, with 8 nucleotides matching TRBD2. The CDR3 spans 12 residues. With V trimmed by 3 bases and J by 10 bases, 2 bases remained unmatched. The germline gives CDR1 ENHRY, CDR2 SYGVKD. The CDR3 bases are TGTGCCATCAGTGAACGCGGGAGGGAGCAGTTCTTC. This codes for CAISERGREQFF.

The chain employs TRBV27 and TRBJ2-3; TRBD1 is a possible D gene (6 bases). The ends were cut back, 3 bases at V and 0 bases at J, with 16 bases in the middle. CDR1 and CDR2 (germline): MNHEY, SMNVEV (reference sequence). The CDR3 sequence is 17 residues long. The CDR3 DNA is TGTGCCAGCAGTTTGCCGACCAGGGGTTCTAGCACAGATACGCAGTATTTT. Translating it yields CASSLPTRGSSTDTQYF.

The chain is built from TRBV15 and TRBJ1-1, with D possibly matching TRBD1 (6 bases). CDR1 and CDR2 (germline): LNHNV, YYDKDF (reference sequence). This CDR3 comprises 16 residues. Between the trimmed V and J ends, which lost 2 bases and 3 bases, there was a span of 16 bases. In DNA, the CDR3 is TGTGCCACCAGCAGAAGCCAGGGGCTTGGGGACACTGAAGCTTTCTTT. Translated: CATSRSQGLGDTEAFF. Complete variable domain (other parts from reference TRBV15 and TRBJ1-1): DAMVIQNPRYQVTQFGKPVTLSCSQTLNHNVMYWYQQKSSQAPKLLFHYYDKDFNNEADTPDNFQSRRPNTSFCFLDIRSPGLGDTAMYLCATSRSQGLGDTEAFFGQGTRLTVV.

The chain combines TRBV7-9 with TRBJ2-3, with TRBD2 matching over 11 bases. Trimming at V came to 2 bases and at J to 2 bases, leaving 9 bases not matched to a gene. Looked up from germline, CDR1 is SEHNR and CDR2 is FQNEAQ (reference sequence). The CDR3 has 18 amino acids. CDR3 in amino acids: CASSLKLGLAEPTDTQYF. The CDR3 DNA sequence: TGTGCCAGCAGCTTAAAACTGGGACTAGCGGAGCCCACAGATACGCAGTATTTT.

This clone was picked up one time. The chain uses TRBV9 and TRBJ2-3, with 9 bases matching TRBD2. Unmatched junction bases numbered 7, after V lost 0 bases and J lost 8 bases. Germline V lookup: CDR1 SGDLS, CDR2 YYNGEE. The length of the CDR3 is 15 residues. This CDR3 reads CASSVGGSGSSTQYF. The CDR3, as DNA: TGTGCCAGCAGCGTAGGGGGTAGCGGGAGTAGTACGCAGTATTTT. The full variable domain, with the rest looked up from reference TRBV9 and TRBJ2-3, is DSGVTQTPKHLITATGQRVTLRCSPRSGDLSVYWYQQSLDQGLQFLIQYYNGEERAKGNILERFSAQQFPDLHSELNLSSLELGDSALYFCASSVGGSGSSTQYFGPGTRLTVL.

This rearrangement joins TRBV19 to TRBJ2-3, with 12 bases lining up with TRBD2. Germline V lookup: CDR1 LNHDA, CDR2 SQIVND (reference sequence). With V trimmed by 4 bases and J by 4 bases, 6 bases remained unmatched. This CDR3 is 16 amino acids long. CDR3 amino acids: CASSTILAGGADTQYF. The CDR3 DNA reads as TGTGCCAGTAGTACGATACTAGCGGGAGGAGCAGATACGCAGTATTTT.

V and J are TRBV6-2 or TRBV6-3 and TRBJ2-1, with D uncertain. V lost 6 bases and J 3 bases, leaving 15 bases between the germline ends. The CDR3 runs 15 residues. CDR1 is MNHEY, CDR2 SVGEGT, per germline. The CDR3 spells CASSPTGPLYNEQFF. CDR3 in DNA: TGTGCCAGCAGCCCCACTGGGCCACTCTACAATGAGCAGTTCTTC.

The count of this clone is one. The chain recombines TRBV7-8 with TRBJ2-3; 7 nucleotides align to TRBD1. The CDR3 runs 16 residues. V trimming: 2 bases; J trimming: 6 bases; junction bases outside the gene matches: 11. Germline V lookup: CDR1 SGHVS, CDR2 FQNEAQ. CDR3 nucleotides: TGTGCCAGCAGCTTAAATGCGGACAGGCCGTCGGATACGCAGTATTTT. This translates into CASSLNADRPSDTQYF. Complete variable domain (other parts from reference TRBV7-8 and TRBJ2-3): GAGVSQSPRYKVAKRGQDVALRCDPISGHVSLFWYQQALGQGPEFLTYFQNEAQLDKSGLPSDRFFAERPEGSVSTLKIQRTQQEDSAVYLCASSLNADRPSDTQYFGPGTRLTVL.

This chain uses TRBV4-1 with TRBJ1-4; no clear D gene. CDR1 is MGHRA, CDR2 YSYEKL, per germline. The CDR3 is made up of 16 amino acids. The V gene lost 4 bases and the J gene lost 7 bases, with 19 bases spanning the gap. CDR3 amino acids: CASSLGAHPSGEKLFF. DNA of the CDR3: TGCGCCAGCAGCCTCGGAGCGCACCCCTCGGGTGAAAAACTGTTTTTT.